This TCR beta chain originates from a study of T cell repertoires in cytomegalovirus infection. On the study more broadly: Used in the study were CMV epitopes, some recently identified and HLA-C-restricted, others well-studied and HLA-B-restricted. It can be stated that public TCR beta signatures indicated CMV infection as well as a matching HLA type. General observations from the study: Across the ex vivo response, the dominant clonotypes were HLA-C-restricted CMV-specific TCR beta clonotypes.

This clonotype has at least ten counts. Its matching antigen is unknown. TCRdb passed the reads through MiXCR, listing each CDR3 protein once. The profile shows approximately 310,000 distinct CDR3 sequences, around a quarter of them singletons. Trimming cost V 5 bases and J 8 bases; bases outside gene matches: 14. The CDR3 spans 17 residues. Germline CDR1 SGHTA, CDR2 FQGNSA. The specimen comprised cultured PBMCs, sampled from culture after CMV antigen stimulation. The rearrangement joins TRBV7-2 to TRBJ2-3; 12 bases map to TRBD1. This sequence was found in a human donor in good health (CMV status not recorded). Some clones in this sample may be carry-over from other donors' samples. The CDR3 bases are TGTGCCAGCAGCCGCGGGACAGGGGGCATTCGATCTGGTACGCAGTATTTT. Encoded protein: CASSRGTGGIRSGTQYF. The full variable domain, completed using reference TRBV7-2 and TRBJ2-3, is GAGVSQSPSNKVTEKGKDVELRCDPISGHTALYWYRQSLGQGLEFLIYFQGNSAPDKSGLPSDRFSAERTGGSVSTLTIQRTQQEDSAVYLCASSRGTGGIRSGTQYFGPGTRLTVL.